The 6 T cell receptor beta chains reported below all come from one sample, sequenced in a study of shared clonotypes between healthy human individuals. The protocol was immunoSEQ multiplex PCR, while the TCRdb copy is restricted to in-frame clones and leaves out a portion. The data hold 2 million to 3 million clones, with 80% to 95% observed a single time. Sequencing used naive CD4+ T cells from PBMCs. Subset specified: CD45RA+ positively selected. The receptors here all came from a man in his late teens or twenties in good health. Some clones in this sample may be carry-over from other donors' samples.

The sample holds one count of this clone. The chain carries TRBV28 and TRBJ1-5; 9 positions agree with TRBD1. In germline, CDR1 is MDHEN, CDR2 SYDVKM. This CDR3 spans 16 amino acids. V was clipped by 6 bases and J by 0 bases; unmatched bases: 6. Here the CDR3 reads CASSLLDRGSNQPQHF. The CDR3 DNA follows: TGTGCCAGCAGCCTCCTGGACAGGGGTAGCAATCAGCCCCAGCATTTT.

This sequence joins TRBV7-2 and TRBJ1-2; tentatively, D is TRBD1 (5 bases). The CDR3 is made up of 13 amino acids. Looked up from germline, CDR1 is SGHTA and CDR2 is FQGNSA. Trimming cost V 5 bases and J 1 base, with 8 bases left between them. The chain's CDR3 is CASSPTVNYGYTF. For the CDR3, the DNA is TGTGCCAGCAGCCCGACAGTTAACTATGGCTACACCTTC.

V and J are TRBV18 and TRBJ2-3, with a tentative D call TRBD2 (6 bases). CDR3 length equals 14 residues. From germline, CDR1 is KGHSH and CDR2 LQKENI. Trimming pared 2 bases from V and 2 bases from J, leaving 8 bases between. This CDR3 is CASSPVAATDTQYF. The CDR3 DNA is TGTGCCAGCTCACCAGTAGCGGCCACAGATACGCAGTATTTT.

V usage is TRBV5-1 and J usage is TRBJ1-1, with 9 bases identical to TRBD1. Germline V gene data show CDR1 as SGHRS and CDR2 as YFSETQ. CDR3 length: 15 residues. V lost 2 bases and J lost 4; bases outside the gene matches: 6. The chain's CDR3 is CASSLTGGAGTEAFF. The CDR3 DNA follows: TGCGCCAGCAGCTTAACAGGGGGCGCGGGCACTGAAGCTTTCTTT. The complete variable domain, with remaining parts taken from reference TRBV5-1 and TRBJ1-1, reads KAGVTQTPRYLIKTRGQQVTLSCSPISGHRSVSWYQQTPGQGLQFLFEYFSETQRNKGNFPGRFSGRQFSNSRSEMNVSTLELGDSALYLCASSLTGGAGTEAFFGQGTRLTVV.

Turning to this clone: Relative to the germline gene, one junction end is altered; a read error may explain this. V gene TRBV5-8 combines with J gene TRBJ1-3, with D possibly matching TRBD1 (6 bases). CDR1 and CDR2 from the germline V gene are SGHTS and YDEGEE. The CDR3 runs 15 residues. This CDR3 is CASTLDSFSGNTIYF. The CDR3 bases are TGTGCCAGCACCTTGGACAGTTTCTCTGGAAACACCATATATTTT.

The gene calls are TRBV5-1 and TRBJ1-1; no definite D call. The CDR3 length is 14 residues. CDR1 SGHRS and CDR2 YFSETQ come from the germline V gene. V shed 7 bases and J shed 4 bases, with 17 bases lying between them. The CDR3 nucleotides are TGCGCCAGCGTCGAGGGCACGGGGATCACTGAAGCTTTCTTT. Amino acids: CASVEGTGITEAFF.